This T cell receptor (beta chain) appears in the sequencing data of a study of shared clonotypes between healthy human individuals. Overall study findings and caveats: Clonotypes which were not shared had lower generation probabilities than clonotypes that all four donors shared.

Profiling relied on immunoSEQ multiplex PCR, and the TCRdb table lists in-frame clones only, not all of them. The sample lists about 2.3 million clones; over 90% were seen once. V dropped 2 bases and J dropped 6 bases, with 9 bases sitting between them. The CDR3 has 13 residues. Germline V gene sequence: CDR1 SGDLS, CDR2 YYNGEE. In regard to this clone: The target antigen is unknown.

This chain uses TRBV9 with TRBJ2-1; no definite D call. Specimen: naive CD4+ T cells from PBMCs. The subset: CD45RA+ positively selected. The TCR originated in a man aged 18 to 30 in good health. Some clones in this sample may be carry-over from other donors' samples. DNA for the CDR3: TGTGCCAGCAGCGTTGGGGAAGTCAATGAGCAGTTCTTC. Translated: CASSVGEVNEQFF.